The clone carrying this T cell receptor (beta chain) was detected many times. The data originate from a study of human T cells and chemical hapten exposure. Indicated time point: healthy volunteer bleed at 6 weeks. Unfractionated whole blood yielded total RNA. Germline assignment: CDR1 MNHEY and CDR2 SVGEGT. This CDR3 comprises 14 residues. Trimming removed 5 bases from V and 0 bases from J, with 9 bases in between. TCRdb re-called the RACE reads through MiXCR, storing one row per CDR3 protein. The sample lists under 50,000 distinct CDR3 sequences; 3.7% were seen once. The TCR sequence derives from a human donor in good health. Some clones in this sample may be carry-over from other donors' samples. The sequenced sample consisted of whole blood. V usage is TRBV6-2 or TRBV6-3 and J usage is TRBJ2-3; tentative D call: TRBD1 (6 bases). The CDR3 is CASSPDSSTDTQYF. The CDR3 nucleotides are TGTGCCAGCAGTCCGGACAGTAGCACAGATACGCAGTATTTT.